The 27 T cell receptor beta chains below come from one sample, sequenced in a study of T cell repertoires in cytomegalovirus infection. For these receptors, no antigen is known. TCRdb analysed the reads with MiXCR anew, one entry per CDR3 protein. This table holds just over 450,000 distinct CDR3 sequences, roughly 42% found once. Sample: cultured PBMCs, taken from culture after CMV antigen stimulation. Source of these receptors: a human donor in good health (CMV status not recorded). Some clones in this sample may be carry-over from other donors' samples.

This clonotype was observed a handful of times. This sequence joins TRBV7-2 and TRBJ1-5, with a tentative D call TRBD1 (6 bases). The CDR3 contains 17 residues. Per germline, CDR1 SGHTA and CDR2 FQGNSA. The V gene lost 2 bases and the J gene lost 3 bases, with 17 bases spanning the gap. The chain's CDR3 is CASSLLGPGALNQPQHF. For the CDR3, the DNA is TGTGCCAGCAGCTTATTGGGGCCAGGGGCCCTCAATCAGCCCCAGCATTTT.

This clonotype was observed a handful of times. The genes are TRBV7-6 and TRBJ1-4; 7 positions agree with TRBD1. The trim removed 1 base at V and 7 bases at J, leaving 6 bases unmatched. The CDR3 totals 15 residues. CDR1 SGHVS and CDR2 FNYEAQ come from the germline V gene. CDR3 residues: CASSLVTGRGEKLFF. In nucleotides, the CDR3 is TGTGCCAGCAGCTTAGTGACAGGGAGAGGTGAAAAACTGTTTTTT.

The table lists this clonotype with a few counts. The junction and the germline gene differ at one end; a read error may be behind it. This chain links TRBV29-1 with TRBJ1-4; possible D gene TRBD1, 5 bases. The CDR3 runs to 15 residues. Per the germline V gene, CDR1 is SQVTM and CDR2 is ANQGSEA. In DNA, the CDR3 is TGCAGCGATGAAAGTGACCGAGACAGTAATGAAAAACTGTTTTTT. Encoded protein: CSDESDRDSNEKLFF.

The V and J genes are TRBV7-2 and TRBJ1-2; the match to TRBD1 covers 7 bases. The CDR3 consists of 14 residues. Germline CDR1 reads SGHTA; CDR2 reads FQGNSA. V lost 1 base and J lost 13; bases outside the gene matches: 12. As DNA, the CDR3 is TGTGCCAGCAGCTTAGAGGCCCGCGACAGGGCGACCACCTTC. Its translation is CASSLEARDRATTF.

This clonotype was seen just once. The chain recombines TRBV28 with TRBJ1-1, with D unclear. The CDR3 spans 14 residues. The germline V gene has CDR1 MDHEN and CDR2 SYDVKM. Trimming pared 7 bases from V and 6 bases from J, leaving 18 bases between. In DNA form, the CDR3 reads TGTGCCAGCACATCTCACGACTCCACAGCTGAAGCTTTCTTT. Translation: CASTSHDSTAEAFF.

This clonotype appeared many times. The chain couples TRBV28 to TRBJ1-2, with no clear D. The CDR3 consists of 12 residues. The V gene lost 2 bases and the J gene lost 5 bases, with 6 bases spanning the gap. From germline, CDR1 is MDHEN and CDR2 SYDVKM. CDR3 protein: CASSLRGYGYTF. The CDR3 coding sequence is TGTGCCAGCAGTTTACGGGGTTATGGCTACACCTTC.

J is TRBJ2-6 and V is TRBV6-5; D possibly uses TRBD1 or TRBD2 (5 bases each). Trimming cost V 2 bases and J 0 bases, with 20 bases left between them. CDR1 is MNHEY, CDR2 SVGAGI, per germline. The CDR3 covers 20 residues. CDR3 residues: CASSYRGPRGIGSGANVLTF. Here the CDR3 DNA reads TGTGCCAGCAGTTACCGCGGCCCACGGGGCATCGGCTCTGGGGCCAACGTCCTGACTTTC.

This clonotype showed up just a few times. The chain links TRBV7-9 to TRBJ2-7; 10 nucleotides match TRBD2. Germline CDR1 is SEHNR and CDR2 is FQNEAQ (reference sequence). The junction had 5 bases not matched to a gene; V was cut back by 3 bases and J by 3 bases. The CDR3 contains 15 residues. CDR3 nucleotides: TGTGCCAGCAGCTTCCCTAGCGGGAGTAACTACGAGCAGTACTTC. It codes for CASSFPSGSNYEQYF.

This clonotype turned up a few times. The chain links TRBV5-1 to TRBJ2-7, with 8 bases aligning to TRBD1. In germline, CDR1 is SGHRS, CDR2 YFSETQ. The CDR3 is 12 amino acids. Trimming removed 2 bases from V and 5 bases from J; junction bases left unmatched: 0. The CDR3 DNA reads as TGCGCCAGCAGCTTACAGGGGGACGAGCAGTACTTC. This translates into CASSLQGDEQYF.

The chain employs TRBV5-6 and TRBJ2-7; 9 bases match TRBD2. CDR3 length equals 17 residues. The germline V gene has CDR1 SGHDT and CDR2 YYEEEE. The V segment lost 3 bases and the J segment 0 bases; nucleotides outside the gene matches: 10. CDR3 sequence (DNA): TGTGCCAGCAGCTGGGTTAGCGGGGGTCCAAGCTCCTACGAGCAGTACTTC. Translation: CASSWVSGGPSSYEQYF.

Many counts were recorded for this clonotype. The chain joins TRBV18 to TRBJ2-3, with D hard to call. Trimming shortened V by 8 bases and J by 1 base, and 10 bases separated the two germline ends. CDR1 and CDR2 from the germline V gene are KGHSH and LQKENI. The CDR3 contains 13 residues. The CDR3 DNA reads as TGTGCCAGCAGCCCCGGCGGCACAGATACGCAGTATTTT. Protein product: CASSPGGTDTQYF.

This clonotype turned up a few times. The chain's CDR3 is CASSLGGAANSPLHF. The CDR3 region has the DNA TGTGCCAGCAGCTTAGGAGGGGCGGCAAATTCACCCCTCCACTTT. The rearrangement joins TRBV7-2 to TRBJ1-6; maybe TRBD1 (5 bases). The CDR3 loop spans 15 amino acids. The V and J ends lost 1 base and 7 bases respectively, with 11 bases between them. CDR1 and CDR2 from the germline V gene are SGHTA and FQGNSA.

This clonotype was counted a few times. The rearrangement uses TRBV6-6 and TRBJ1-1; TRBD1 agrees at 8 bases. J gave up 7 bases and V 5 bases, and 12 bases lay outside the gene matches. This CDR3 region has 15 residues. Germline assignment: CDR1 MNHNY and CDR2 SVGAGI (reference sequence). The CDR3 DNA reads as TGTGCCAGCAGTGGGCCAGGGGGCCCAGGGGTTGAAGCTTTCTTT. This gives the protein CASSGPGGPGVEAFF.

This clonotype has only a few counts. CDR3 residues: CASSSIPDRSYGYTF. The CDR3 DNA follows: TGTGCCAGCAGTTCAATTCCGGACAGGTCCTATGGCTACACCTTC. The chain couples TRBV27 to TRBJ1-2; 7 bases map to TRBD1. The CDR3 runs 15 residues. J gave up 4 bases and V 4 bases, and 9 bases lay outside the gene matches. CDR1 is MNHEY and CDR2 is SMNVEV in the germline V gene (reference sequence).

This clonotype was seen only a few times. V gene TRBV6-1 combines with J gene TRBJ2-3; D is ambiguous. V lost 2 bases to trimming and J lost 3 bases, with 6 bases between them. The germline gives CDR1 MNHNS, CDR2 SASEGT. The CDR3 consists of 13 residues. The CDR3 bases are TGTGCCAGCAGTGAATTTGCAACAGATACGCAGTATTTT. It translates to CASSEFATDTQYF.

CDR3 sequence reads: CSARVQSNYGYTF. The DNA for the CDR3 is TGCAGTGCTAGGGTTCAAAGCAACTATGGCTACACCTTC. V is TRBV20-1 and J is TRBJ1-2; D is uncertain. Deletions cut 3 bases from V and 2 bases from J, with 10 bases between. This CDR3 region has 13 residues. The germline gives CDR1 DFQATT, CDR2 SNEGSKA (reference sequence).

This clonotype was counted many times. V is TRBV12-3 or TRBV12-4 and J is TRBJ1-5; 7 positions match TRBD1. With 5 bases clipped from V and 2 bases from J, the junction kept 12 bases outside the gene matches. The CDR3 runs 17 residues. As DNA, the CDR3 is TGTGCCAGCAGTACCGACGACAGGGTTGAGGGCAATCAGCCCCAGCATTTT. Translating it yields CASSTDDRVEGNQPQHF.

This chain connects TRBV6-6 to TRBJ1-3; weak D call: TRBD1 (5 bases). The germline CDR1 and CDR2 sequences are MNHNY and SVGAGI (reference sequence). The V end lost 5 bases, the J end lost 0 bases, and 17 bases lay between the germline ends. This CDR3 region has 17 residues. The CDR3 loop is CASSGSGTLSSGNTIYF. The DNA for the CDR3 is TGTGCCAGCAGTGGTTCCGGGACTCTCAGCTCTGGAAACACCATATATTTT.

V and J are TRBV18 and TRBJ2-1; D possibly corresponds to TRBD2 (6 bases). The germline V gene encodes CDR1 KGHSH and CDR2 LQKENI. The V and J ends lost 2 bases and 9 bases respectively, with 14 bases between them. This CDR3 has 14 residues. The CDR3: CASSPGSERAEQFF. CDR3 sequence (DNA): TGTGCCAGCTCACCAGGGAGCGAGCGGGCTGAGCAGTTCTTC.

This chain connects TRBV9 to TRBJ2-5; 8 bases align to TRBD2. Trimming cost V 3 bases and J 4 bases; bases outside gene matches: 8. Per the germline V gene, CDR1 is SGDLS and CDR2 is YYNGEE. This CDR3 spans 15 amino acids. CDR3 amino acids: CASSGRLSGGETQYF. The CDR3 DNA follows: TGTGCCAGCAGCGGGAGGCTAAGCGGGGGAGAGACCCAGTACTTC.

V is TRBV7-9 and J is TRBJ2-7; no firm D call. The V end lost 4 bases, the J end lost 3 bases, and 22 bases lay between the germline ends. The CDR3 has 17 amino acids. Germline values: CDR1 SEHNR, CDR2 FQNEAQ (reference sequence). DNA for the CDR3: TGTGCCAGCAGCTCGGTCACCCGCAGGCGGATCAACTACGAGCAGTACTTC. Its protein is CASSSVTRRRINYEQYF.

This clonotype was seen a handful of times. The chain has TRBV7-2 and TRBJ2-3; possibly TRBD2 for D (6 bases). V was cut by 5 bases and J by 6 bases, with 15 bases left in between. CDR3 size: 14 residues. Germline V gene lookup returns CDR1 SGHTA and CDR2 FQGNSA. The CDR3 loop is CASSLEDYRDTQYF. In DNA form, the CDR3 reads TGTGCCAGCAGCCTCGAGGACTACCGGGATACGCAGTATTTT.

The chain has TRBV14 and TRBJ2-7; 11 bases fit TRBD2. Germline values: CDR1 SGHDN, CDR2 FVKESK. V gave up 5 bases and J gave up 1 base; unmatched junction bases: 4. This CDR3 contains 15 residues. The CDR3 sequence is CASSGRLAGSYEQYF. CDR3 DNA: TGTGCCAGCAGCGGGAGACTAGCGGGATCCTACGAGCAGTACTTC.

V is TRBV20-1 and J is TRBJ2-2; a weak D match, TRBD2 (7 bases). CDR3 length equals 16 residues. The V gene's germline CDR1 is DFQATT and CDR2 SNEGSKA (reference sequence). With 0 bases removed from V and 4 bases from J, the gap between germline ends came to 15 bases. Here the CDR3 DNA reads TGCAGTGCTAGAGATTTCGGGGGGCGGGGCACCGGGGAGCTGTTTTTT. Protein sequence: CSARDFGGRGTGELFF.

V and J are TRBV2 and TRBJ1-1; 7 nucleotides agree with TRBD1. CDR1 SNHLY and CDR2 FYNNEI come from the germline V gene. The J segment lost 3 bases and the V segment lost 7 bases, leaving 8 bases of the junction unmatched. CDR3 length: 14 residues. In DNA, the CDR3 is TGTGCCAGCACCCAGACAGGGACTTACACTGAAGCTTTCTTT. Translated, it gives CASTQTGTYTEAFF. The variable domain in full, completed from reference TRBV2 and TRBJ1-1, reads EPEVTQTPSHQVTQMGQEVILRCVPISNHLYFYWYRQILGQKVEFLVSFYNNEISEKSEIFDDQFSVERPDGSNFTLKIRSTKLEDSAMYFCASTQTGTYTEAFFGQGTRLTVV.

V usage is TRBV12-3 or TRBV12-4 and J usage is TRBJ2-1; TRBD2 aligns across 10 bases. This CDR3 comprises 15 residues. The V gene end was trimmed by 6 bases and the J gene end by 2 bases; junction bases not matched to a gene: 4. The CDR3 protein is CASSNGTSAYNEQFF. The CDR3 DNA reads as TGTGCCAGCAGCAACGGGACTAGCGCCTACAATGAGCAGTTCTTC.

V usage is TRBV6-2 or TRBV6-3 and J usage is TRBJ2-1, with TRBD2 identical over 8 bases. V dropped 8 bases and J dropped 6; count of bases not matched to a gene: 9. Germline V gene lookup returns CDR1 MNHEY and CDR2 SVGEGT. The CDR3 is 14 amino acids. The CDR3 is CASLPLAGFNEQFF. In DNA, the CDR3 is TGTGCCAGCCTCCCCCTAGCGGGTTTCAATGAGCAGTTCTTC.